The 3 T cell receptor beta chains in this list originate from one sample, sequenced in a study of siplizumab effects on memory and regulatory T cells. Measured with immunoSEQ multiplex PCR; TCRdb has only the in-frame clones, and not every one. The sample consists of 100,000 to 110,000 clones, about nine tenths of them appearing once. Input material: CD4+ T cells sorted from blood. The source of these receptors is a human donor in good health.

CDR3 protein: CASTPSGTSGGAVGEQFF. The CDR3 DNA sequence: TGTGCCAGCACCCCCTCCGGGACTAGCGGGGGGGCGGTGGGTGAGCAGTTCTTC. The chain combines TRBV7-3 with TRBJ2-1; 16 bases agree with TRBD2. The CDR3 sequence is 18 residues long. V gave up 7 bases and J gave up 9 bases; unmatched junction bases: 15. Looked up from germline, CDR1 is SGHTA and CDR2 is FQGTGA.

The genes are TRBV6-1 and TRBJ1-4; TRBD1 aligns across 7 bases. Germline CDR1 and CDR2: MNHNS and SASEGT. This CDR3 comprises 14 residues. After removal of 6 bases from V and 1 base from J, the junction contained 2 bases not matched to a gene. CDR3: CASRNRGTNEKLFF. CDR3 nucleotide sequence: TGTGCCAGCAGGAACAGGGGAACTAATGAAAAACTGTTTTTT.

CDR3 loop: CASGDSQGDQETQYF. As DNA, the CDR3 is TGTGCCAGCGGAGATTCACAGGGGGATCAAGAGACCCAGTACTTC. The chain recombines TRBV6-5 with TRBJ2-5; TRBD1 matches 8 bases. This CDR3 has 15 amino acids. Per germline, CDR1 MNHEY and CDR2 SVGAGI. The V gene end was trimmed by 8 bases and the J gene end by 2 bases; junction bases not matched to a gene: 10.